This T cell receptor beta chain was recorded in a study of CD8 T cells in Susac syndrome. Comment on this clonotype: One end of the junction varies from germline; a read error may be responsible.

CDR1 and CDR2 from the germline V gene are SSHAT and FNYEAQ (reference sequence). The CDR3 consists of 16 residues. Blood CD8+ and CD4+ T cells underwent high-throughput TCR beta sequencing. Those who served as multiple sclerosis controls were treatment-naive patients with stable or active relapsing-remitting disease. TEMRA cells underwent FACS enrichment and CD8+ and CD4+ T cells underwent negative isolation. The RNA input was about 0.5 to 1 ug, and it was reverse transcribed with random hexamers. TCR beta CDR3 was amplified by immunoSEQ covering 54 Vbeta and 13 Jbeta. TCRdb re-called the immunoSEQ multiplex PCR reads through MiXCR, storing one row per CDR3 protein. The sample records under 350,000 distinct CDR3 sequences, 90% to 95% being singletons.

This sequence originates from a human donor with multiple sclerosis. Specimen: CD4+ T cells from PBMCs. This chain links TRBV7-7 with TRBJ2-5; TRBD1 agrees at 8 bases. CDR3 in amino acids: CASSPSKGQAEETQYF. The CDR3 DNA reads as TGTGCTAGCAGCCCATCAAAGGGACAGGCGGAAGAGACCCAGTACTTC.